This passage covers 24 T cell receptor beta chains from one sample sequenced in a study of OX40 agonist ivuxolimab in advanced cancers. The data were produced by immunoSEQ multiplex PCR, yet TCRdb's version contains in-frame clones alone and is incomplete. The sample contains tens of thousands of clones, 87% of which appear only once. The material sequenced was CD4+ or CD8+ T cells sorted from blood, taken in a trial of the OX40 agonist ivuxolimab. The receptors come from an adult with an advanced solid tumor such as melanoma, head and neck, liver or kidney cancer.

The chain employs TRBV7-6 and TRBJ1-2, with 8 bases that match TRBD1. V was clipped by 1 base and J by 4 bases; unmatched bases: 11. CDR1 is SGHVS, CDR2 FNYEAQ, per germline. The CDR3 sequence is 17 residues long. CDR3: CASSLEGQGGISYGYTF. The CDR3 region has the DNA TGTGCCAGCAGCTTAGAAGGACAGGGTGGTATTAGCTATGGCTACACCTTC.

The genes are TRBV2 and TRBJ2-7; tentatively, D is TRBD1 (6 bases). The V end was cut by 5 bases, the J end by 0 bases, with 11 bases between. In germline, CDR1 is SNHLY, CDR2 FYNNEI. This CDR3 contains 14 residues. CDR3 DNA: TGTGCCAGCAGTTCTACAGGGCCCTCCTACGAGCAGTACGTC. It yields the protein CASSSTGPSYEQYV.

V and J are TRBV28 and TRBJ1-2; TRBD1 aligns across 12 bases. This CDR3 spans 14 amino acids. Unmatched junction bases numbered 6, after V lost 5 bases and J lost 8 bases. Germline V CDR1 and CDR2: MDHEN, SYDVKM. The CDR3 region has the DNA TGTGCCAGCAGTAGGGGACAGGGGGCGCAGGGCTACACCTTC. Residues: CASSRGQGAQGYTF.

V gene TRBV15 combines with J gene TRBJ2-3; 9 bases align to TRBD2. The V gene's germline CDR1 is LNHNV and CDR2 YYDKDF (reference sequence). CDR3 length: 15 amino acids. V dropped 2 bases and J dropped 5; count of bases not matched to a gene: 5. The DNA for the CDR3 is TGTGCCACCAGCAGAATAGCGGGAGTTATAGATACGCAGTATTTT. This codes for CATSRIAGVIDTQYF.

V usage is TRBV7-2 and J usage is TRBJ2-3; D assignment may be TRBD1 or TRBD2 (5 bases each). This CDR3 region has 14 residues. From germline, CDR1 is SGHTA and CDR2 FQGNSA. V dropped 1 base and J dropped 3 bases, with 8 bases sitting between them. CDR3 loop: CASSLDWGTDTQYF. DNA for the CDR3: TGTGCCAGCAGCTTAGACTGGGGGACAGATACGCAGTATTTT.

In the case of this clone: Different DNA sequences within this sample yield the same CDR3. V gene TRBV10-3 combines with J gene TRBJ1-4; TRBD1 is a possible D gene (5 bases). Germline CDR1 is ENHRY and CDR2 is SYGVKD. The CDR3 spans 15 residues. V lost 6 bases to trimming and J lost 6 bases, with 17 bases between them. The CDR3 spells CAISPGPGYDEKLFF. The CDR3 region has the DNA TGTGCCATCAGCCCCGGGCCAGGGTATGATGAAAAACTGTTTTTT.

This clone has just one count. This chain links TRBV18 with TRBJ2-5; D is ambiguous. V shed 6 bases and J shed 3 bases, with 5 bases lying between them. Germline values: CDR1 KGHSH, CDR2 LQKENI. There are 11 residues in the CDR3. This CDR3 reads CASSAKETQYF. As DNA, the CDR3 is TGTGCCAGCTCCGCAAAAGAGACCCAGTACTTC.

This clone showed up just a few times. The chain combines TRBV19 with TRBJ1-5; D call uncertain. The germline CDR1 and CDR2 sequences are LNHDA and SQIVND (reference sequence). The V end was cut by 1 base, the J end by 6 bases, with 7 bases between. This CDR3 has 13 amino acids. The CDR3 region has the DNA TGTGCCAGTAGTATAGCACCCCGTCAGCCCCAGCATTTT. Amino acid sequence: CASSIAPRQPQHF.

The chain couples TRBV5-8 to TRBJ2-5; 9 bases match TRBD2. There are 14 residues in the CDR3. Germline CDR1 SGHTS, CDR2 YDEGEE. V shed 4 bases, J shed 0 bases, and the junction held 1 base outside the gene matches. CDR3 region: CASSLAGHQETQYF. The CDR3 DNA sequence: TGTGCCAGCAGCCTAGCGGGGCACCAAGAGACCCAGTACTTC. Based on the CDR3 plus reference TRBV5-8 and TRBJ2-5, the full variable domain is EAGVTQSPTHLIKTRGQQATLRCSPISGHTSVYWYQQALGLGLQFLLWYDEGEERNRGNFPPRFSGRQFPNYSSELNVNALELEDSALYLCASSLAGHQETQYFGPGTRLLVL.

This chain connects TRBV6-6 to TRBJ2-7, with 7 bases that match TRBD2. V was pared by 1 base and J by 6 bases, with 3 bases of the junction left unmatched. This CDR3 spans 13 amino acids. Germline V gene lookup returns CDR1 MNHNY and CDR2 SVGAGI (reference sequence). CDR3: CASSYWGGREQYF. The DNA for the CDR3 is TGTGCCAGCAGTTACTGGGGGGGACGCGAGCAGTACTTC.

V gene TRBV6-1 combines with J gene TRBJ2-3; a weak D match, TRBD2 (5 bases). CDR1 is MNHNS, CDR2 SASEGT, per germline. The CDR3 runs to 13 residues. The V end was cut by 6 bases, the J end by 4 bases, with 11 bases between. The CDR3 spells CASRLTRADTQYF. The DNA for the CDR3 is TGTGCCAGCAGACTTACGAGGGCAGATACGCAGTATTTT.

The chain has TRBV28 and TRBJ1-2, with D possibly TRBD1 on 6 matching bases. The CDR3 is 17 residues long. The V end lost 4 bases, the J end lost 2 bases, and 20 bases lay between the germline ends. In germline, CDR1 is MDHEN, CDR2 SYDVKM. In DNA form, the CDR3 reads TGTGCCAGCAGTTCGCCCCCGACCAGGACAGACAACTATGGCTACACCTTC. Translation: CASSSPPTRTDNYGYTF.

This clone was seen once. The chain recombines TRBV11-2 with TRBJ2-1, with a weak D call TRBD1 (7 bases). Germline CDR1 reads SGHAT; CDR2 reads FQNNGV. The CDR3 sequence is 16 residues long. Trimming removed 0 bases from V and 7 bases from J, with 16 bases in between. The CDR3 coding sequence is TGTGCCAGCAGCTTAGATGATGGAGGGGGCAGGAATGAGCAGTTCTTC. Protein: CASSLDDGGGRNEQFF.

This clone was recorded once. The chain recombines TRBV7-9 with TRBJ2-5; D not certain. Germline V lookup: CDR1 SEHNR, CDR2 FQNEAQ (reference sequence). This CDR3 is 14 amino acids long. V was shortened by 3 bases and J by 0 bases, with 8 bases between the two germline ends. In DNA form, the CDR3 reads TGTGCCAGCAGCTTTTCGGGCAACCAAGAGACCCAGTACTTC. This gives the protein CASSFSGNQETQYF.

This clone was detected only once. J is TRBJ1-2 and V is TRBV5-1; D gene uncertain. V was cut by 2 bases and J by 6 bases, with 14 bases left in between. The CDR3 has 14 amino acids. CDR1 and CDR2 from the germline V gene are SGHRS and YFSETQ. CDR3 amino acids: CASSFRTGTNGYTF. The CDR3 DNA reads as TGCGCCAGCAGCTTCCGGACTGGAACTAATGGCTACACCTTC. The full variable domain, with the rest looked up from reference TRBV5-1 and TRBJ1-2, is KAGVTQTPRYLIKTRGQQVTLSCSPISGHRSVSWYQQTPGQGLQFLFEYFSETQRNKGNFPGRFSGRQFSNSRSEMNVSTLELGDSALYLCASSFRTGTNGYTFGSGTRLTVV.

This clone was found once. The chain carries TRBV6-6 and TRBJ2-7; D might be TRBD2 (5 bases). The V gene lost 7 bases and the J gene lost 6 bases, with 19 bases spanning the gap. CDR1 and CDR2 from the germline V gene are MNHNY and SVGAGI (reference sequence). The CDR3 is made up of 14 amino acids. The chain's CDR3 is CASTLAGPPSEQYF. CDR3 nucleotide sequence: TGTGCCAGCACCCTCGCGGGCCCCCCGAGCGAGCAGTACTTC.

V and J are TRBV5-4 and TRBJ2-7, with D perhaps TRBD1 (6 bases). V shed 3 bases and J shed 4 bases, with 29 bases lying between them. This CDR3 is built from 19 residues. CDR1 SGHNT and CDR2 YYREEE come from the germline V gene (reference sequence). CDR3 loop: CASSSAYDRFYVKNYEQYF. DNA for the CDR3: TGTGCCAGCAGCTCCGCTTACGACAGGTTTTACGTGAAGAATTACGAGCAGTACTTC.

The rearrangement joins TRBV30 to TRBJ1-1; the match to TRBD1 covers 8 bases. With V trimmed by 4 bases and J by 3 bases, 4 bases remained unmatched. Germline CDR1 is GTSNPN and CDR2 is SVGIG (reference sequence). There are 13 residues in the CDR3. As DNA, the CDR3 is TGTGCCTGGACCGACAGGGGCGACACTGAAGCTTTCTTT. The encoded protein is CAWTDRGDTEAFF.

The chain joins TRBV4-2 to TRBJ2-2; tentative D call: TRBD2 (5 bases). The CDR3 is made up of 14 amino acids. V dropped 1 base and J dropped 11 bases, with 14 bases sitting between them. CDR1 is LGHNA and CDR2 is YNFKEQ in the germline V gene. The CDR3, as DNA: TGTGCCAGCAGCCAAGGAGTGTCGGGGAGAGAGCTGTTTTTT. Encoded protein: CASSQGVSGRELFF.

The chain carries TRBV28 and TRBJ2-3; no clear D gene. Germline CDR1 is MDHEN and CDR2 is SYDVKM. The germline V and J ends were trimmed by 2 bases and 4 bases, with 7 bases remaining between them. The CDR3 has 13 residues. In DNA form, the CDR3 reads TGTGCCAGCAGTTTAAGGTCGGCAGATACGCAGTATTTT. It is translated as CASSLRSADTQYF.

The chain carries TRBV15 and TRBJ1-6; D gene unclear. Germline CDR1 is LNHNV and CDR2 is YYDKDF (reference sequence). The CDR3 consists of 14 residues. Trimming removed 4 bases from V and 3 bases from J, with 7 bases in between. The CDR3 region has the DNA TGTGCCACCAGCAAACAGAGCTATAATTCACCCCTCCACTTT. It codes for CATSKQSYNSPLHF.

Comment on this clone: An end of the junction does not agree with germline; a read error may underlie this. V usage is TRBV27 and J usage is TRBJ2-7; 10 nucleotides match TRBD1. Germline CDR1 MNHEY, CDR2 SMNVEV (reference sequence). The CDR3 length is 14 residues. CDR3: CAGSAGTGAYEQYF. The DNA of the CDR3 is TGTGCCGGCAGTGCCGGGACAGGGGCCTACGAGCAGTACTTC.

J is TRBJ1-1 and V is TRBV25-1; no reliable D call. V dropped 5 bases and J dropped 0 bases, with 10 bases sitting between them. The V gene's germline CDR1 is MGHDK and CDR2 SYGVNS. This CDR3 comprises 14 residues. Here the CDR3 DNA reads TGTGCCAGCAGTCCACGGGCCATGAACACTGAAGCTTTCTTT. It specifies CASSPRAMNTEAFF.

This chain connects TRBV10-3 to TRBJ1-5, with D maybe TRBD1 (5 bases). Germline assignment: CDR1 ENHRY and CDR2 SYGVKD. The CDR3 runs 13 residues. V dropped 8 bases and J dropped 0 bases, with 8 bases sitting between them. Here the CDR3 DNA reads TGTGCCATCCGGGACGGTAGCAATCAGCCCCAGCATTTT. Encoded protein: CAIRDGSNQPQHF.